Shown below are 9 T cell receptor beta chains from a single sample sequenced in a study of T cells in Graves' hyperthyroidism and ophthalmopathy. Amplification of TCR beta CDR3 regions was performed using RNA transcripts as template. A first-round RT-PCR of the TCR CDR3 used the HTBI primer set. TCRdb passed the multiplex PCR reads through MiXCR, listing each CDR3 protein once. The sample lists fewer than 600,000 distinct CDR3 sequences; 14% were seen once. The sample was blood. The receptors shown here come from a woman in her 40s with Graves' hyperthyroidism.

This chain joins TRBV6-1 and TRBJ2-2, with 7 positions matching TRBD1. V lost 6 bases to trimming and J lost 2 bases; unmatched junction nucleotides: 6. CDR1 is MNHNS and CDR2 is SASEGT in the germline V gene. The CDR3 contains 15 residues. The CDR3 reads CASRTDRENTGELFF. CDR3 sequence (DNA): TGTGCCAGCAGGACCGACAGGGAAAACACCGGGGAGCTGTTTTTT.

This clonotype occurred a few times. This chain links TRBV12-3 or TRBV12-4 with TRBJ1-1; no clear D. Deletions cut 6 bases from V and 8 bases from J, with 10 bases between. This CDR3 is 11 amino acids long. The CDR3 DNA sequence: TGTGCCAGCAGCTACGACTTAGAAGCTTTCTTT. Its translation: CASSYDLEAFF.

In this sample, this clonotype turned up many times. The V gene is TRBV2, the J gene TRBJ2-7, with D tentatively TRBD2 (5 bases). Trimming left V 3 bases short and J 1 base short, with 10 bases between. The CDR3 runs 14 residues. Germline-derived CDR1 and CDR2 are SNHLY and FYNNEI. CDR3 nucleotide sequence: TGTGCCAGCAGTGAGAATAGCGAATCCTACGAGCAGTACTTC. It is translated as CASSENSESYEQYF.

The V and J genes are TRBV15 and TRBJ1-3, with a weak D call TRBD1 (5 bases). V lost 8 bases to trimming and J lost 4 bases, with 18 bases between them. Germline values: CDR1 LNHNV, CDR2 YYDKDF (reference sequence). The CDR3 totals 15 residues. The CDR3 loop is CATGSTAKGGNTIYF. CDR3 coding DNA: TGTGCCACCGGTTCGACGGCCAAGGGGGGAAACACCATATATTTT.

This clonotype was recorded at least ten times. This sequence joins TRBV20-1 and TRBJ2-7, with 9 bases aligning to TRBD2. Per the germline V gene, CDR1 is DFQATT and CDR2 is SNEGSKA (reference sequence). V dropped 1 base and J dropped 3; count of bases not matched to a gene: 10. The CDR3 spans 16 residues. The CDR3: CSARVAGGPFNYEQYF. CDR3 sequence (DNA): TGCAGTGCTAGAGTTGCGGGAGGGCCGTTTAACTACGAGCAGTACTTC.

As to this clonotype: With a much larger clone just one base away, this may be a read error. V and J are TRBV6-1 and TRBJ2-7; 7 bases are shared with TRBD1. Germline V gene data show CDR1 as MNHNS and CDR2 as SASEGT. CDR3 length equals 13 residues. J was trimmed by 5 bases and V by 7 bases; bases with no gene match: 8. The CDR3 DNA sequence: TGTGCCAGCAATACTAGACAGGGTCACGAGCAGTACTTC. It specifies CASNTRQGHEQYF.

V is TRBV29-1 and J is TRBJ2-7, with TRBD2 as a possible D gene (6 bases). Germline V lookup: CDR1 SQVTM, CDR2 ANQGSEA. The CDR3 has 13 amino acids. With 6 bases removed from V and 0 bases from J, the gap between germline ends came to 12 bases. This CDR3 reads CSVGTDSSYEQYF. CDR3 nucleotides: TGCAGCGTAGGGACTGACAGCTCCTACGAGCAGTACTTC.

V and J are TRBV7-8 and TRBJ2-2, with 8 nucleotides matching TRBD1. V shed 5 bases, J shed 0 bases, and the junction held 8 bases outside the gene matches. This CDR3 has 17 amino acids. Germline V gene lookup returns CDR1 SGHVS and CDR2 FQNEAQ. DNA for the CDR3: TGTGCCAGCAGCCATATGATACAGGGGGCGAACACCGGGGAGCTGTTTTTT. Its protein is CASSHMIQGANTGELFF. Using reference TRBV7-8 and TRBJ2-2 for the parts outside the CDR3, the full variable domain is GAGVSQSPRYKVAKRGQDVALRCDPISGHVSLFWYQQALGQGPEFLTYFQNEAQLDKSGLPSDRFFAERPEGSVSTLKIQRTQQEDSAVYLCASSHMIQGANTGELFFGEGSRLTVL.

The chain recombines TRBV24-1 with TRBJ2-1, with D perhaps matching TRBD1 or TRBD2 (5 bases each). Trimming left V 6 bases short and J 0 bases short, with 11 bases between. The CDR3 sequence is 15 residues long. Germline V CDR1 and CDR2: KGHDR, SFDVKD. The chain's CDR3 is CATSPGRNSYNEQFF. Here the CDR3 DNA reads TGTGCCACCAGTCCGGGACGGAACTCCTACAATGAGCAGTTCTTC.